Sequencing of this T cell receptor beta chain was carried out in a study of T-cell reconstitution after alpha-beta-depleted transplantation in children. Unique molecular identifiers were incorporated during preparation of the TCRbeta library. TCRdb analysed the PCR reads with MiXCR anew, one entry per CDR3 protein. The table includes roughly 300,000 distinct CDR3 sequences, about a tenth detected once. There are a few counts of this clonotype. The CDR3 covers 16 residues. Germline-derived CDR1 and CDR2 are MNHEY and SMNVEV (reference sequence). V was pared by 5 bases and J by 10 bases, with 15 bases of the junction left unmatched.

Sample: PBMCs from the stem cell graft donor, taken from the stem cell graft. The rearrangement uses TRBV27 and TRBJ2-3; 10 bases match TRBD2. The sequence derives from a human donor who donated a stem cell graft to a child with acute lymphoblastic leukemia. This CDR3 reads CASSPTAGGPSGAQYF. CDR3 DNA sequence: TGTGCCAGCAGTCCTACAGCGGGAGGGCCTTCAGGTGCGCAGTATTTT.